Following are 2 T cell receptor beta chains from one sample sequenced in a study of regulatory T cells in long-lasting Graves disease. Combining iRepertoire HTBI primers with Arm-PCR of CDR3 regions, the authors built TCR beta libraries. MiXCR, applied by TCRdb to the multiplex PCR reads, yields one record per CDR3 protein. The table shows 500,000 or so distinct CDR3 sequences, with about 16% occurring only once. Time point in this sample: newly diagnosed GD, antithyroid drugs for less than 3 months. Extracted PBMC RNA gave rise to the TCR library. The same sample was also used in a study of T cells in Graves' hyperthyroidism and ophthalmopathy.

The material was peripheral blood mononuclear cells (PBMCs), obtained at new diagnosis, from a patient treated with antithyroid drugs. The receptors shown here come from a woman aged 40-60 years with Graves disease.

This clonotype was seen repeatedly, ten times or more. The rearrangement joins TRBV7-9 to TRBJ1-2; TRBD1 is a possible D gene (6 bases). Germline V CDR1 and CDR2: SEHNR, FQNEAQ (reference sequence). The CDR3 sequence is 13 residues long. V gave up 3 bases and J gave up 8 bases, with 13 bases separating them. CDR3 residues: CASSFVGARGYTF. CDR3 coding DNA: TGTGCCAGCAGCTTCGTGGGGGCGCGGGGCTACACCTTC.

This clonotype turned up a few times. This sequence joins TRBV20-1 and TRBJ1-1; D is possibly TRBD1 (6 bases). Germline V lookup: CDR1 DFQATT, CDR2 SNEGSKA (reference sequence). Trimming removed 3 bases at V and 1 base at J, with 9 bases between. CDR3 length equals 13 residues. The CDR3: CSASWTANTEAFF. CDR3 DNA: TGCAGTGCTAGCTGGACAGCGAACACTGAAGCTTTCTTT.